This T cell receptor (beta chain) was captured by sequencing in a study of T cells after yellow fever vaccination. Regarding the study as a whole: Detected again after the booster were most primary-vaccination clones, at 95% to 97% CD4 and 70% to 90% CD8.

In making TCR cDNA, 5'RACE template switching added a universal primer site and UMIs to it. TCRdb reprocessed the 5' RACE reads with MiXCR, giving one entry per CDR3 protein. Of about 260,000 distinct CDR3 sequences listed, roughly 3.5% are singletons. In germline, CDR1 is SGHTA, CDR2 FQGNSA. Trimming at V came to 7 bases and at J to 5 bases, leaving 11 bases not matched to a gene. The CDR3 contains 15 residues. There are many counts of this clonotype. Its matching antigen is unknown. This chain uses TRBV7-2 with TRBJ2-5, with 9 positions matching TRBD1. This specimen was PBMCs, taken 15 days after the yellow fever booster vaccination. This receptor was taken from a man between 18 and 35 years old who received the YFV17D yellow fever vaccine. For the CDR3, the DNA is TGTGCCAGCACCTTTTACAGGGGGCTGGAGGAGACCCAGTACTTC. Amino acid sequence: CASTFYRGLEETQYF.